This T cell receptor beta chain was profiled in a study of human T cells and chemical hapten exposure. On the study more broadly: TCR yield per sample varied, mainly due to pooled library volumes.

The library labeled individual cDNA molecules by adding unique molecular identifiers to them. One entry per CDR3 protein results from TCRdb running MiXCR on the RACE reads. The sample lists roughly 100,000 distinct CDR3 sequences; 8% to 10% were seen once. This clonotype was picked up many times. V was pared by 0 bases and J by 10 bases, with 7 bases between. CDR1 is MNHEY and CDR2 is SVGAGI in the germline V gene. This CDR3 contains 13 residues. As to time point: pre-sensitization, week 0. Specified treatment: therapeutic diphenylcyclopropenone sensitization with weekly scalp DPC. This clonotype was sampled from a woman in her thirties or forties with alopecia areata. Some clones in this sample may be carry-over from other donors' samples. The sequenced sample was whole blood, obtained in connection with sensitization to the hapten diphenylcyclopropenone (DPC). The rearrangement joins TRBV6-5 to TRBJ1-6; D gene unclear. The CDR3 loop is CASSYSLRSPLHF. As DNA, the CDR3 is TGTGCCAGCAGTTACTCCCTACGGTCACCCCTCCACTTT.